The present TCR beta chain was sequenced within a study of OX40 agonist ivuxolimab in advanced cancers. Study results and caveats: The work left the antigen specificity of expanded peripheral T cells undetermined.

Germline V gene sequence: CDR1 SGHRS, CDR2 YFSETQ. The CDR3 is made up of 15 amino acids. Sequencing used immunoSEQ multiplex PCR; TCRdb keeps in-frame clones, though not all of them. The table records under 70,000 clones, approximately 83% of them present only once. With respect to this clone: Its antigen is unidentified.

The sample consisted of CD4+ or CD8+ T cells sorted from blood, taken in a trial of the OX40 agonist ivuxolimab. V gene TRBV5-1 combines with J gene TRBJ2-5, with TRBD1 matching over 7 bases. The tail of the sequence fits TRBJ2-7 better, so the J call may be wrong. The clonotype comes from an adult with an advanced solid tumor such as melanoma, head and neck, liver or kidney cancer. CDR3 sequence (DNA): TGCGCCAGCAGTCGCTCCGGGACAGAATCCTACGAGCAGTACTTC. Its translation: CASSRSGTESYEQYF.